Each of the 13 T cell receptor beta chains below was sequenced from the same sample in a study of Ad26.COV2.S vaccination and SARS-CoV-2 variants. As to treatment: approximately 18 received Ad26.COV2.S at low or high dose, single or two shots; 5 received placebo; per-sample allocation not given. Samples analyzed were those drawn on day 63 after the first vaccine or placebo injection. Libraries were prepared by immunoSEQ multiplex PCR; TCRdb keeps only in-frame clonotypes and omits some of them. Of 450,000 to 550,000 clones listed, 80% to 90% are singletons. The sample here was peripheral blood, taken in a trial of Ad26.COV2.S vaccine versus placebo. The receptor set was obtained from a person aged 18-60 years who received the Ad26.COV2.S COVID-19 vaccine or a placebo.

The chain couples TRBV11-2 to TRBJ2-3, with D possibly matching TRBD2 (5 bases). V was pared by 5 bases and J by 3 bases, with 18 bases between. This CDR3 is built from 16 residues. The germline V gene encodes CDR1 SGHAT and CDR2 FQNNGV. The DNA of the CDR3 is TGTGCCAGCAGCCAGAGGTCCCCGGGATGGACAGATACGCAGTATTTT. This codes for CASSQRSPGWTDTQYF.

In nucleotides, the CDR3 is TGTGCCAGCAGCTCTTTGGGAGGTTCCCCAGATACGCAGTATTTT. Translation gives CASSSLGGSPDTQYF. The chain has TRBV7-6 and TRBJ2-3; tentative D call: TRBD2 (6 bases). CDR1 is SGHVS, CDR2 FNYEAQ, per germline. Deletions cut 4 bases from V and 4 bases from J, with 15 bases between. The CDR3 has 15 residues.

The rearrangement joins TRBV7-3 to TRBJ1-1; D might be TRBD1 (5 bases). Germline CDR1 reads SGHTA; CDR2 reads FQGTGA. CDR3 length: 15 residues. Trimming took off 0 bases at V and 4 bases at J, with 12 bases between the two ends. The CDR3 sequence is CASSLTQVGVTEAFF. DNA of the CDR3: TGTGCCAGCAGCTTAACACAGGTGGGGGTCACTGAAGCTTTCTTT.

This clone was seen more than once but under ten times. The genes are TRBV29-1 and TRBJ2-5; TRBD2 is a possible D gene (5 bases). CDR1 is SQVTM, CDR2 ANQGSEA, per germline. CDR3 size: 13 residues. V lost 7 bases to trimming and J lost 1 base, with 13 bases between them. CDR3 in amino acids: CSGSGVVQETQYF. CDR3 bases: TGCAGCGGAAGCGGAGTTGTCCAAGAGACCCAGTACTTC.

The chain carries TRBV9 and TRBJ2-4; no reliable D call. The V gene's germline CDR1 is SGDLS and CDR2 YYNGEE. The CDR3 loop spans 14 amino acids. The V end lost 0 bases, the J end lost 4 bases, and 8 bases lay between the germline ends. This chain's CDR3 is CASSVDLSKNIQYF. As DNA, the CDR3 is TGTGCCAGCAGCGTAGACCTCAGTAAAAACATTCAGTACTTC.

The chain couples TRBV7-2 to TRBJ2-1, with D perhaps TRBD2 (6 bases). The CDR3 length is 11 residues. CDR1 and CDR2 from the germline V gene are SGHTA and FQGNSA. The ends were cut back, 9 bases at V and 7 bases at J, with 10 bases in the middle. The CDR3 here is CASGRFNEQFF. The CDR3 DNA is TGTGCCAGTGGGAGGTTTAATGAGCAGTTCTTC.

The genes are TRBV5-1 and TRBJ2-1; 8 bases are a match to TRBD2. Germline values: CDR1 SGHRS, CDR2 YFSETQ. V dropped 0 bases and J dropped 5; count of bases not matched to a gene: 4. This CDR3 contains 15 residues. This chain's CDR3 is CASSLEGLGDNEQFF. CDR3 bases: TGCGCCAGCAGCTTGGAGGGACTAGGAGACAATGAGCAGTTCTTC.

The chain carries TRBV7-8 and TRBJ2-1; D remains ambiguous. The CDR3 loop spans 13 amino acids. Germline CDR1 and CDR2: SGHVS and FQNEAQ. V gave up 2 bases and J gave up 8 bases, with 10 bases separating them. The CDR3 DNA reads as TGTGCCAGCAGCTTATATGCTAGAGATGAGCAGTTCTTC. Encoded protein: CASSLYARDEQFF.

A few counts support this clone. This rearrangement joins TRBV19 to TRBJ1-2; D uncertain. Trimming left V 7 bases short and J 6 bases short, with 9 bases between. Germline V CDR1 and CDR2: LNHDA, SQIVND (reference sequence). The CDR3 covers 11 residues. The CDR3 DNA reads TGTGCCAGTAAGGGCGGGGATGGCTACACCTTC. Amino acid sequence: CASKGGDGYTF.

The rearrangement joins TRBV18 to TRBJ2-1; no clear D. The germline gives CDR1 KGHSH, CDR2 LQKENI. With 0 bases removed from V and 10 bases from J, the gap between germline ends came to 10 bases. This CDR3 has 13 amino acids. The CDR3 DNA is TGTGCCAGCTCACCACCGTCCAGCAACGAGCAGTTCTTC. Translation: CASSPPSSNEQFF.

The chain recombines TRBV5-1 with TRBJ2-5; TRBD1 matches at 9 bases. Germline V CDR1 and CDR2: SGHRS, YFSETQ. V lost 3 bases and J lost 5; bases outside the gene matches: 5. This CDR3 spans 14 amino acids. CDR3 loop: CASSSDRGGETQYF. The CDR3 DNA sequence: TGCGCCAGCAGCTCGGACAGGGGCGGCGAGACCCAGTACTTC.

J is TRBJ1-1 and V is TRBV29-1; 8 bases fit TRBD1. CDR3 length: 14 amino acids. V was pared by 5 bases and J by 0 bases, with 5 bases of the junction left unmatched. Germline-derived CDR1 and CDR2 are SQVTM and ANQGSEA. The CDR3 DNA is TGCAGCGTTAGGTCGGGACAGGTGAACACTGAAGCTTTCTTT. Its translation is CSVRSGQVNTEAFF.

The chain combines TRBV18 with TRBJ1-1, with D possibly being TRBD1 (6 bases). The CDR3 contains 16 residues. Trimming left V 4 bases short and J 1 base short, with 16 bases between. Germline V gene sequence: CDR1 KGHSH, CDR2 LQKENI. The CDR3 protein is CASSLVLGGANTEAFF. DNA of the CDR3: TGTGCCAGCTCACTAGTCTTGGGGGGCGCGAACACTGAAGCTTTCTTT.